A single sample gave rise to the 24 T cell receptor beta chains below, sequenced in a study of response to subunit inactivated influenza vaccine. TCRdb called the RT-PCR reads again in MiXCR, with one record for every CDR3 protein. The sample shows 300,000 to 350,000 distinct CDR3 sequences, 21% of them seen only once. Sequencing was performed on PBMCs from blood, taken approximately 20 months after vaccination. The receptors originated from a man aged 50 to 69 who received an inactivated influenza vaccine.

This clonotype was seen many times. V is TRBV7-9 and J is TRBJ1-4, with D hard to call. The length of the CDR3 is 14 residues. V gave up 1 base and J gave up 8 bases, with 11 bases separating them. Germline values: CDR1 SEHNR, CDR2 FQNEAQ (reference sequence). This CDR3 is CASSLEGSVEKLFF. In DNA form, the CDR3 reads TGTGCCAGCAGCTTAGAGGGCTCCGTGGAAAAACTGTTTTTT.

The V and J genes are TRBV20-1 and TRBJ2-3, with D perhaps matching TRBD2 (6 bases). The CDR3 extends over 14 amino acids. V lost 4 bases, J lost 1 base, and 12 bases lay in between. CDR1 and CDR2 from the germline V gene are DFQATT and SNEGSKA (reference sequence). In DNA, the CDR3 is TGCAGTGCTAACCGTGGCGGGGGCACAGATACGCAGTATTTT. Protein sequence: CSANRGGGTDTQYF.

The V gene is TRBV7-9, the J gene TRBJ2-5, with 7 bases aligning to TRBD1. Trimming at V came to 4 bases and at J to 3 bases, leaving 5 bases not matched to a gene. Germline CDR1 SEHNR, CDR2 FQNEAQ (reference sequence). CDR3 length equals 14 residues. CDR3 bases: TGTGCCAGCAGCTGGTTAGGGGGCAAAGAGACCCAGTACTTC. Translation gives CASSWLGGKETQYF.

This clonotype was observed at least ten times. The rearrangement uses TRBV7-2 and TRBJ1-6, with TRBD1 matching over 8 bases. V dropped 6 bases and J dropped 7; count of bases not matched to a gene: 5. There are 14 residues in the CDR3. Germline CDR1 reads SGHTA; CDR2 reads FQGNSA. The CDR3 is CASSPGGINSPLHF. The CDR3 coding sequence is TGTGCCAGCAGTCCAGGGGGCATCAATTCACCCCTCCACTTT.

This clonotype turned up a few times. The chain uses TRBV12-3 or TRBV12-4 and TRBJ1-2; unclear D gene. The V gene lost 6 bases and the J gene lost 4 bases, with 15 bases spanning the gap. The CDR3 sequence is 14 residues long. CDR3: CASSPAGVPYGYTF. The DNA for the CDR3 is TGTGCCAGCAGCCCGGCTGGGGTGCCCTATGGCTACACCTTC.

The chain is built from TRBV20-1 and TRBJ2-7; 8 bases are a match to TRBD1. With V trimmed by 8 bases and J by 1 base, 4 bases remained unmatched. The germline V gene encodes CDR1 DFQATT and CDR2 SNEGSKA (reference sequence). The CDR3 length is 12 residues. Here the CDR3 reads CSTTGDSYEQYF. CDR3 DNA: TGCAGTACGACAGGGGATTCCTACGAGCAGTACTTC.

The table lists this clonotype with a few counts. The chain links TRBV20-1 to TRBJ2-7, with 7 nucleotides matching TRBD2. Germline CDR1 DFQATT, CDR2 SNEGSKA (reference sequence). Losses at the gene ends were 6 bases for V and 4 bases for J; bases not matched to a gene: 12. This CDR3 has 14 amino acids. The CDR3 reads CSALRGGRDYEQYF. DNA for the CDR3: TGCAGTGCGCTCCGTGGCGGGAGAGATTACGAGCAGTACTTC.

The chain recombines TRBV20-1 with TRBJ2-1; 9 nucleotides line up with TRBD1. CDR1 is DFQATT, CDR2 SNEGSKA, per germline (reference sequence). The trim removed 8 bases at V and 8 bases at J, leaving 13 bases unmatched. The CDR3 has 14 residues. This CDR3 reads CSSDPTGGVDEQFF. Here the CDR3 DNA reads TGCAGTTCAGATCCGACAGGGGGTGTCGATGAGCAGTTCTTC.

The CDR3 region has the DNA TGCGCCAGCAGCCAAGATAGTAGGGCTTCTAGCACAGATACGCAGTATTTT. Its protein is CASSQDSRASSTDTQYF. The chain joins TRBV4-1 to TRBJ2-3; D gene ambiguous. The CDR3 has 17 residues. CDR1 and CDR2 (germline): MGHRA, YSYEKL. V was pared by 0 bases and J by 0 bases, with 13 bases between.

The V gene is TRBV2, the J gene TRBJ2-3; the D is unclear. Germline V gene lookup returns CDR1 SNHLY and CDR2 FYNNEI. Trimming shortened V by 6 bases and J by 9 bases, and 16 bases separated the two germline ends. CDR3 size: 13 residues. CDR3 sequence: CASSPLLQGTQYF. The CDR3 DNA follows: TGTGCCAGCAGCCCGCTTCTCCAAGGCACGCAGTATTTT. The full variable domain, rest sourced from reference TRBV2 and TRBJ2-3, is EPEVTQTPSHQVTQMGQEVILRCVPISNHLYFYWYRQILGQKVEFLVSFYNNEISEKSEIFDDQFSVERPDGSNFTLKIRSTKLEDSAMYFCASSPLLQGTQYFGPGTRLTVL.

The gene calls are TRBV3-1 and TRBJ1-1; tentatively, D is TRBD1 (6 bases). The CDR3 consists of 13 residues. Germline V lookup: CDR1 LGHDT, CDR2 YNNKEL (reference sequence). V was shortened by 5 bases and J by 5 bases, with 12 bases between the two germline ends. CDR3 region: CASSGGAGTEAFF. The CDR3 DNA is TGTGCCAGCAGCGGGGGGGCCGGGACTGAAGCTTTCTTT. Full variable domain (outside the CDR3, taken from reference TRBV3-1 and TRBJ1-1): DTAVSQTPKYLVTQMGNDKSIKCEQNLGHDTMYWYKQDSKKFLKIMFSYNNKELIINETVPNRFSPKSPDKAHLNLHINSLELGDSAVYFCASSGGAGTEAFFGQGTRLTVV.

This rearrangement joins TRBV4-1 to TRBJ2-2; 11 bases map to TRBD2. Trimming removed 2 bases from V and 0 bases from J; junction bases left unmatched: 5. The CDR3 length is 18 residues. Germline assignment: CDR1 MGHRA and CDR2 YSYEKL. CDR3 sequence reads: CASSQSPGLAANTGELFF. The CDR3 DNA reads as TGCGCCAGCAGCCAATCTCCGGGACTAGCGGCGAACACCGGGGAGCTGTTTTTT.

This clonotype was seen more than once but under ten times. This chain joins TRBV20-1 and TRBJ1-2; unclear D gene. Per the germline V gene, CDR1 is DFQATT and CDR2 is SNEGSKA (reference sequence). V lost 4 bases to trimming and J lost 3 bases, with 12 bases between them. The CDR3 runs to 13 residues. This CDR3 is CSATSTWDYGYTF. In DNA, the CDR3 is TGCAGTGCTACTTCAACCTGGGACTATGGCTACACCTTC.

This chain connects TRBV11-2 to TRBJ2-7, with TRBD2 identical over 12 bases. V lost 8 bases, J lost 5 bases, and 4 bases stayed unmatched. The CDR3 contains 13 residues. CDR1 is SGHAT, CDR2 FQNNGV, per germline. The CDR3 DNA is TGTGCCAGCCTGGGACTAGCGGGCCACGAGCAGTACTTC. Translation: CASLGLAGHEQYF.

This clonotype was observed at least ten times. The chain employs TRBV6-2 or TRBV6-3 and TRBJ1-1, with 7 bases fitting TRBD1. Germline-derived CDR1 and CDR2 are MNHEY and SVGEGT. This CDR3 is built from 14 residues. V lost 4 bases, J lost 4 bases, and 6 bases stayed unmatched. CDR3 loop: CASSSSGGITEAFF. CDR3 bases: TGTGCCAGCAGTTCGTCAGGGGGGATCACTGAAGCTTTCTTT.

This clonotype was observed a few times. The chain links TRBV5-1 to TRBJ1-1; tentatively, D is TRBD1 (6 bases). This CDR3 has 14 residues. Trimming took off 7 bases at V and 3 bases at J, with 16 bases between the two ends. Germline V gene sequence: CDR1 SGHRS, CDR2 YFSETQ. CDR3 in DNA: TGCGCCAGCGGCCGAACAGGGACTTACACTGAAGCTTTCTTT. Its translation is CASGRTGTYTEAFF.

This chain uses TRBV2 with TRBJ1-2; TRBD1 might be the D (5 bases). The CDR3 extends over 11 amino acids. V lost 2 bases and J lost 8, with 6 bases in between. The germline gives CDR1 SNHLY, CDR2 FYNNEI. The CDR3 DNA sequence: TGTGCCAGCAGTGAAAGGGGAGGCTACACCTTC. This sequence encodes CASSERGGYTF.

This clonotype was seen more than once but under ten times. The V gene is TRBV7-9, the J gene TRBJ1-1; D remains ambiguous. Trimming took off 3 bases at V and 0 bases at J, with 5 bases between the two ends. The CDR3 totals 13 residues. The germline gives CDR1 SEHNR, CDR2 FQNEAQ (reference sequence). CDR3 in DNA: TGTGCCAGCAGCTTGCCAATGAACACTGAAGCTTTCTTT. It specifies CASSLPMNTEAFF.

This clonotype was counted ten times or more. The chain combines TRBV7-8 with TRBJ2-3; 10 nucleotides match TRBD1. V shed 4 bases, J shed 5 bases, and the junction held 6 bases outside the gene matches. This CDR3 has 15 residues. Germline V CDR1 and CDR2: SGHVS, FQNEAQ. The CDR3 DNA follows: TGTGCCAGCAGCTCAGGACAGGGGGGGAGAGATACGCAGTATTTT. Its protein is CASSSGQGGRDTQYF.

CDR3 sequence reads: CASSQDAFRQTYEQYF. CDR3 DNA: TGCGCCAGCAGCCAAGACGCTTTTCGACAAACCTACGAGCAGTACTTC. V gene TRBV4-3 combines with J gene TRBJ2-7; no clear D gene. CDR3 length: 16 residues. Per the germline V gene, CDR1 is LGHNA and CDR2 is YSLEER. The V end was cut by 0 bases, the J end by 2 bases, with 14 bases between.

This clonotype came up a few times. The rearrangement joins TRBV5-1 to TRBJ2-2, with 7 bases lining up with TRBD1. V gave up 6 bases and J gave up 0 bases; unmatched junction bases: 11. This CDR3 contains 17 residues. Germline loops: CDR1 SGHRS, CDR2 YFSETQ. For the CDR3, the DNA is TGCGCCAGCATGGGCCATCGAGGGGGCCCGAACACCGGGGAGCTGTTTTTT. This sequence encodes CASMGHRGGPNTGELFF.

This clonotype was seen once. The CDR3 DNA reads as TGCGCCAGCAGAAGCACAGGGGTTGTTTTCGGCTACACCTTC. Amino acid sequence: CASRSTGVVFGYTF. This chain uses TRBV10-2 with TRBJ1-2; 7 nucleotides line up with TRBD1. V was clipped by 6 bases and J by 8 bases; unmatched bases: 12. CDR1 and CDR2 (germline): WSHSY, SAAADI. The CDR3 is made up of 14 amino acids.

The chain joins TRBV3-1 to TRBJ1-2; D is unclear. Germline CDR1 is LGHDT and CDR2 is YNNKEL (reference sequence). The CDR3 totals 14 residues. The V and J ends lost 0 bases and 6 bases respectively, with 11 bases between them. The CDR3 loop reads CASSQDGMANGYTF. The DNA of the CDR3 is TGTGCCAGCAGCCAAGATGGAATGGCTAATGGCTACACCTTC.

The chain uses TRBV10-3 and TRBJ2-6; no definite D call. The V end was cut by 8 bases, the J end by 1 base, with 15 bases between. CDR1 and CDR2 (germline): ENHRY, SYGVKD. The CDR3 totals 16 residues. The DNA of the CDR3 is TGTGCCATCCTCTACCAGACGTTTTCTGGGGCCAACGTCCTGACTTTC. It encodes CAILYQTFSGANVLTF.